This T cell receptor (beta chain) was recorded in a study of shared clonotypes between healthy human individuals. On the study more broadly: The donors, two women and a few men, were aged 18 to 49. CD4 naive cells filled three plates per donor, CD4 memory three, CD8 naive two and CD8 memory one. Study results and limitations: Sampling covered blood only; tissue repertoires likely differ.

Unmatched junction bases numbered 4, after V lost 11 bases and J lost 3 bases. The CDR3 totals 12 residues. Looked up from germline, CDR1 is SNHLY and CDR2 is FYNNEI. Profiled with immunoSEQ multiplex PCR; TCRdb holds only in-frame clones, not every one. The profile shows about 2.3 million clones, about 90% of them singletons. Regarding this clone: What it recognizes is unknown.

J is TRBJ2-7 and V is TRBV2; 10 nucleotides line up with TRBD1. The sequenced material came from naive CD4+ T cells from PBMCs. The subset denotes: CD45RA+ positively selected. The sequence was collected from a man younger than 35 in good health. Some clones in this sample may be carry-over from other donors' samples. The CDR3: CACRDRGYEQYF. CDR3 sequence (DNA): TGTGCCTGCCGGGACAGGGGCTACGAGCAGTACTTC.